Listed below are T cell receptor beta chains from one sample, sequenced in a study of T-cell memory formation after mild COVID-19. TCRdb processed the 5' RACE reads anew with MiXCR; each CDR3 protein has one entry. The top ten clones hold about two fifths of a sample with 80,000 to 130,000 distinct CDR3 sequences, around 10% of them seen once. Sequenced material: PBMCs or a T cell subset sorted from them (not recorded which). These receptors were collected from a man in his late teens or twenties who had mild COVID-19 (a few samples of this study predate the infection). Cell type and time point are not known. Both conserved end residues are part of each CDR3. D genes are given only for firm matches. Expanded clones are given a class, and other clones once, few, many or no size at all.

TRBJ2-1	NA	TRBD2	TRBV9	TGTGCCAGCAGCGTAGATGGGGGGGCCTACAATGAGCAGTTCTTC	CASSVDGGAYNEQFF
TRBJ2-1	NA	NA	TRBV11-2	TGTGCCAGCAGCTTAAACAGGGTGTGGGAGCAGTTCTTC	CASSLNRVWEQFF
TRBJ2-5	NA	NA	TRBV7-2	TGTGCCAGCATCCTAAGACGGGGGGCCATCCAAGAGACCCAGTACTTC	CASILRRGAIQETQYF
TRBJ2-7	NA	NA	TRBV11-2	TGTGCCAGCAGCGCAGGGGCTAGCCTCGGGGACGAGCAGTACTTC	CASSAGASLGDEQYF
TRBJ2-3	few	NA	TRBV6-8	TGTGCCAGCAGTCCCAGGGGGGTGATTGGCACAGATACGCAGTATTTT	CASSPRGVIGTDTQYF
TRBJ2-7	NA	TRBD2	TRBV4-3	TGCGCCAGCAGCCAGGCGGGGGGGCCGGGCGAGCAGTACTTC	CASSQAGGPGEQYF
TRBJ1-6	many	NA	TRBV10-3	TGTGCCATCAGTGAGTGGGGGTCGGGTACGCGGAATTCACCCCTCCACTTT	CAISEWGSGTRNSPLHF
TRBJ2-7	few	NA	TRBV10-3	TGTGCCATCGGCGAGAGGGCCTCCTACGAGCAGTACTTC	CAIGERASYEQYF
TRBJ2-5	NA	TRBD1	TRBV7-2	TGTGCCAGCAGCCCGAGACAGGGGCAAGGGGCGGCCCAGTACTTC	CASSPRQGQGAAQYF
TRBJ1-1	few	NA	TRBV4-1	TGCGCCAGCAGCCAGTGGACTGAAGCTTTCTTT	CASSQWTEAFF
TRBJ2-1	few	NA	TRBV6-2/TRBV6-3	TGTGCCAGCAGTGTCGCGTCCGTGGCAGACCCATACAATGAGCAGTTCTTC	CASSVASVADPYNEQFF
TRBJ1-1	NA	TRBD1	TRBV30	TGTGCCTGGAGTGTACTCGGACAGGGCCTTTTTGGGACTGAAGCTTTCTTT	CAWSVLGQGLFGTEAFF
TRBJ2-3	NA	NA	TRBV7-8	TGTGCCAGCAGCGGTGAGGGCATCGCAGATACGCAGTATTTT	CASSGEGIADTQYF
TRBJ1-1	NA	TRBD1	TRBV10-3	TGTGCCATCAGGGACAGGGAAAGCACTGAAGCTTTCTTT	CAIRDRESTEAFF
TRBJ2-1	NA	NA	TRBV9	TGTGCCAGCAGCGTAGCCGGAGATGAGCAGTTCTTC	CASSVAGDEQFF
TRBJ1-1	few	NA	TRBV4-1	TGCGCCAGCAGCACCCGACAGGCTCTGAACACTGAAGCTTTCTTT	CASSTRQALNTEAFF
TRBJ2-1	NA	TRBD1	TRBV19	TGTGCCAGTAGTACGGGACAGGGGGCCAATGAGCAGTTCTTC	CASSTGQGANEQFF
TRBJ2-5	few	TRBD1	TRBV23-1	TGCGCCAGCAGTGTCGGGACAGGCTGGCAAGAGACCCAGTACTTC	CASSVGTGWQETQYF
TRBJ2-4	NA	TRBD1	TRBV4-3	TGCGCCAGCAGCCAAGATCGGTCCTGGGGGACAGGGGGGATTTTGGACATTCAGTACTTC	CASSQDRSWGTGGILDIQYF
TRBJ2-5	few	TRBD2	TRBV7-6	TGTGCCAGCAGCTCCGTGGGACTAGGTGCGACCCAGTACTTC	CASSSVGLGATQYF
TRBJ1-1	many	NA	TRBV6-5	TGTGCCAGCAGTTATGGTGAGAACACTGAAGCTTTCTTT	CASSYGENTEAFF
TRBJ2-7	NA	NA	TRBV4-2	TGTGCCAGTAGCCCTCTGCTGGGTACGGCCTCCTACGAGCAGTACTTC	CASSPLLGTASYEQYF
TRBJ1-2	few	NA	TRBV10-3	TGTGCCATCAGTGACCCCCTACAGGGAACGGGCTACACCTTC	CAISDPLQGTGYTF
TRBJ1-1	NA	TRBD1	TRBV24-1	TGTGCCACCAGTGACGGGACAGGGGTTGCTGAAGCTTTCTTT	CATSDGTGVAEAFF
TRBJ2-7	many	TRBD2	TRBV4-3	TGCGCCAGCAGCCAAGACCTAGCGGCCTCCTACGAGCAGTACTTC	CASSQDLAASYEQYF
TRBJ1-3	few	TRBD1	TRBV19	TGTGCCAGTAGTTCGGACAGGAGCTCTGGAAACACCATATATTTT	CASSSDRSSGNTIYF
TRBJ2-7	NA	NA	TRBV20-1	TGCAGTGCTAGAGATCCCGCGGCAGCCTACGAGCAGTACTTC	CSARDPAAAYEQYF
TRBJ1-2	few	NA	TRBV2	TGTGCCAGCACCTACACCCCGGGAGACTATGGCTACACCTTC	CASTYTPGDYGYTF
TRBJ1-5	NA	TRBD1	TRBV6-2/TRBV6-3	TGTGCCAGCAGCCCGGACAGGGTTTATCAGCCCCAGCATTTT	CASSPDRVYQPQHF
TRBJ2-7	many	NA	TRBV5-1	TGCGCCAGCAGCTTAATACCAGGACCAAGCTCCTACGAGCAGTACTTC	CASSLIPGPSSYEQYF
TRBJ2-1	NA	NA	TRBV6-5	TGTGCCAGCAGCTATACAGCGCTTAGCTCCTACAATGAGCAGTTCTTC	CASSYTALSSYNEQFF
TRBJ1-2	few	NA	TRBV7-2	TGTGCCAGCAGCTCCCAGGGTTGGGGCTACACCTTC	CASSSQGWGYTF
TRBJ2-1	NA	NA	TRBV6-2/TRBV6-3	TGTGCCAGCAGTTACGAGAACGGTCCCAATGAGCAGTTCTTC	CASSYENGPNEQFF
TRBJ1-1	NA	NA	TRBV5-1	TGCGCCAGCAGCTTGAACAGTGAAGCTTTCTTT	CASSLNSEAFF
TRBJ2-7	few	NA	TRBV7-8	TGTGCCAGCAGCTTAGCAGGGGGAAAGAGCTCCTACGAGCAGTACTTC	CASSLAGGKSSYEQYF
TRBJ1-1	NA	TRBD1	TRBV9	TGTGCCAGCAGCGTAGGGGACAGGGATTGGACTGAAGCTTTCTTT	CASSVGDRDWTEAFF
TRBJ2-1	few	NA	TRBV6-5	TGTGCCAGCAGTTACTACGGAGACAAGTACAATGAGCAGTTCTTC	CASSYYGDKYNEQFF
TRBJ2-5	NA	NA	TRBV11-2	TGTGCCAGCAGCTTGGTAGTGTTCGGGGGAGAGACCCAGTACTTC	CASSLVVFGGETQYF
TRBJ2-3	many	NA	TRBV9	TGTGCCAGCGGGAGGGATACGCAGTATTTT	CASGRDTQYF
TRBJ2-5	NA	NA	TRBV6-5	TGTGCCAGCAGTGTGGACTCGTACCAAGAGACCCAGTACTTC	CASSVDSYQETQYF
TRBJ2-1	NA	TRBD1	TRBV4-1	TGCGCCAGCAGCCGGGGACAGGGGGCTTACAATGAGCAGTTCTTC	CASSRGQGAYNEQFF
TRBJ2-2	many	NA	TRBV5-1	TGCGCCAGCAGCTTAAGCGGGACCGGGGAGCTGTTTTTT	CASSLSGTGELFF
TRBJ2-3	many	NA	TRBV7-8	TGTGCCAGCAGCTCATTAGAAGCCAGGGGGGGTACGCAGTATTTT	CASSSLEARGGTQYF
TRBJ2-1	NA	NA	TRBV4-1	TGCGCCAGCAGCCAAGAACCATGGTCAGGGAACAATGAGCAGTTCTTC	CASSQEPWSGNNEQFF
TRBJ2-2	many	NA	TRBV5-1	TGCGCCAGCAGTCCCACCGGGGAGCTGTTTTTT	CASSPTGELFF
TRBJ2-3	NA	NA	TRBV4-2	TGTGCCAGCAGCCCGACTACAGATACGCAGTATTTT	CASSPTTDTQYF
TRBJ2-7	few	NA	TRBV27	TGTGCCAGCAGTCTGGGGAAGACGGTCGAGCAGTACTTC	CASSLGKTVEQYF
TRBJ1-2	few	NA	TRBV29-1	TGCAGCGTTCGGCAGGGGAATAATGGCTACACCTTC	CSVRQGNNGYTF
TRBJ2-7	NA	NA	TRBV4-1	TGCGCCAGCAGCCAAGGTAGCGGAGACTACGAGCAGTACTTC	CASSQGSGDYEQYF
TRBJ1-1	few	NA	TRBV6-5	TGTGCCAGCAGAGAACAGTTTCTCATGAACACTGAAGCTTTCTTT	CASREQFLMNTEAFF
TRBJ2-1	few	TRBD2	TRBV7-8	TGTGCCAGCAGCGAAAAAGGCGGGGGGGCACTAAATGAGCAGTTCTTC	CASSEKGGGALNEQFF